This T cell receptor (beta chain) was profiled in a study of technical replicates of blood from a few donors. The germline V and J ends were trimmed by 11 bases and 1 base, with 14 bases remaining between them. From germline, CDR1 is MDHEN and CDR2 SYDVKM. The CDR3 is 14 residues long. Sequencing was performed with immunoSEQ multiplex PCR; in TCRdb, only in-frame clones are kept and a portion is missing. This sample yields tens of thousands of clones, of which 96% are seen a single time; 0.35% to 0.45% belongs to the top ten. This clone showed up just once. The rearrangement links TRBV28 to TRBJ2-2; D is possibly TRBD1 (6 bases). Specimen: T cells isolated from PBMCs. The TCR was taken from a human donor in good health. CDR3 in DNA: TGTGCCGGTCGCCGGACAGTGAACACCGGGGAGCTGTTTTTT. Amino acids: CAGRRTVNTGELFF.